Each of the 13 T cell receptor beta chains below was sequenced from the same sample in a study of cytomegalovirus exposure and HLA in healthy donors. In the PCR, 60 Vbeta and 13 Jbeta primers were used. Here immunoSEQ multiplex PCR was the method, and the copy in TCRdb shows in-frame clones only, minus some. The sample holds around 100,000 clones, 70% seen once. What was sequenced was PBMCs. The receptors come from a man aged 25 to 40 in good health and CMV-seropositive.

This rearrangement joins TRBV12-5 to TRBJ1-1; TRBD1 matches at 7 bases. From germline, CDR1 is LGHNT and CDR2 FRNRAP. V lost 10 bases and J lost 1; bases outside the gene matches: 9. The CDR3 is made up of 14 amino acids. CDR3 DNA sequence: TGTGCTATCCGGGACAGAATTTCGAACACTGAAGCTTTCTTT. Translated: CAIRDRISNTEAFF.

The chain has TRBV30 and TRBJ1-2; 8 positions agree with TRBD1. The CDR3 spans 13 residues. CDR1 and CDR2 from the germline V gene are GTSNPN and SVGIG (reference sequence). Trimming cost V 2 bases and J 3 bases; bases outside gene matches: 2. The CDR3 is CAWSRQGHYGYTF. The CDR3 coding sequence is TGTGCCTGGAGTCGACAGGGGCACTATGGCTACACCTTC.

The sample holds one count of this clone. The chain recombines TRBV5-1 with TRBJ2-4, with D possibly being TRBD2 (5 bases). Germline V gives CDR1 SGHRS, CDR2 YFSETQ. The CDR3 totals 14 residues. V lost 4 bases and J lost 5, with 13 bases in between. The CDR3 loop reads CASSLGFGENIQYF. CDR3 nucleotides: TGCGCCAGCAGCCTTGGTTTCGGGGAAAACATTCAGTACTTC.

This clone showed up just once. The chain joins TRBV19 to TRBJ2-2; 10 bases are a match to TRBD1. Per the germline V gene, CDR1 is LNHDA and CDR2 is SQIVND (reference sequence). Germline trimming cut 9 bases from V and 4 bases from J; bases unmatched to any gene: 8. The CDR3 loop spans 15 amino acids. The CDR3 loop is CASHKDRGTTGELFF. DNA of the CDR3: TGTGCCAGCCATAAGGACAGGGGGACCACCGGGGAGCTGTTTTTT.

The CDR3 region has the DNA TGCGCCAGCAGCCCGCGACTCCGGGACAGGGGCCGGAGGTTCACTGAAGCTTTCTTT. It specifies CASSPRLRDRGRRFTEAFF. The chain is built from TRBV5-1 and TRBJ1-1, with 10 bases fitting TRBD1. Germline V gene data show CDR1 as SGHRS and CDR2 as YFSETQ. The V and J ends lost 4 bases and 4 bases, in that order; junction bases with no gene match: 19. The CDR3 sequence is 19 residues long.

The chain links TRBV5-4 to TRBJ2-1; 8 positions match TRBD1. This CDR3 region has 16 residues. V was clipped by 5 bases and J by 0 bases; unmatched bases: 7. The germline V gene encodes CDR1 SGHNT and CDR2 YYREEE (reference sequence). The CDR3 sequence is CASRNQGAYSYNEQFF. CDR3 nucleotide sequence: TGTGCCAGCAGGAACCAGGGGGCCTACTCCTACAATGAGCAGTTCTTC.

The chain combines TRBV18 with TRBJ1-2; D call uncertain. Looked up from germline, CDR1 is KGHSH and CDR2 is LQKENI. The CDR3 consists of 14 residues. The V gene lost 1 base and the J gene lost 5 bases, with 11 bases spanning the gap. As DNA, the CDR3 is TGTGCCAGCTCACCACGTGGTGAGGTATATGGCTACACCTTC. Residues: CASSPRGEVYGYTF.

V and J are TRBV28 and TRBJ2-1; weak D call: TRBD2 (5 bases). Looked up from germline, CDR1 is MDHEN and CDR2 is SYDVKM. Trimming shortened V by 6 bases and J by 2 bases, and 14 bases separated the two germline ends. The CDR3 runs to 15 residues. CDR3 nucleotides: TGTGCCAGCAGAGTTAGTAGCGTAACCTACAATGAGCAGTTCTTC. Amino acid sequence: CASRVSSVTYNEQFF.

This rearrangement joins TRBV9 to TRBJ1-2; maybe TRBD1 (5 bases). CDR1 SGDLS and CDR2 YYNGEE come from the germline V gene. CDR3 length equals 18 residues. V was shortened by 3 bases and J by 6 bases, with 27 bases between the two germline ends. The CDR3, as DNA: TGTGCCAGCAGCGATACCACAGGTTCTCCCTTTCTCGATAATGGCTACACCTTC. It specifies CASSDTTGSPFLDNGYTF.

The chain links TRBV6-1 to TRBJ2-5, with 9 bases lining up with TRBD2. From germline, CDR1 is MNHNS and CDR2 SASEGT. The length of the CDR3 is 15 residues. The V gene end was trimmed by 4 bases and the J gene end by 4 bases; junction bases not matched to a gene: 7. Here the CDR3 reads CASSAQLAGPETQYF. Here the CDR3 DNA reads TGTGCCAGCAGTGCCCAGCTAGCGGGGCCAGAGACCCAGTACTTC.

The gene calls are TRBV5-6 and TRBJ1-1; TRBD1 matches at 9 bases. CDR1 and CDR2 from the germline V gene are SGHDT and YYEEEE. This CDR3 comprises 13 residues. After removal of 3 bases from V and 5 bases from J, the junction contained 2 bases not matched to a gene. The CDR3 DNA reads TGTGCCAGCAGCTGGACAGGGGAAACTGAAGCTTTCTTT. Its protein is CASSWTGETEAFF.

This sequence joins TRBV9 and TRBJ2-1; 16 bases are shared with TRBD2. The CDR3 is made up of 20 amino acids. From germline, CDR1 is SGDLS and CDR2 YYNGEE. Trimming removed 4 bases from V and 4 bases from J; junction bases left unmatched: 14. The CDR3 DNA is TGTGCCAGCAGCAATACCGGGACTAGCGGGAGGGGGCCCCCTTACAATGAGCAGTTCTTC. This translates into CASSNTGTSGRGPPYNEQFF. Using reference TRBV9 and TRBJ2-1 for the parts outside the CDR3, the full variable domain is DSGVTQTPKHLITATGQRVTLRCSPRSGDLSVYWYQQSLDQGLQFLIQYYNGEERAKGNILERFSAQQFPDLHSELNLSSLELGDSALYFCASSNTGTSGRGPPYNEQFFGPGTRLTVL.

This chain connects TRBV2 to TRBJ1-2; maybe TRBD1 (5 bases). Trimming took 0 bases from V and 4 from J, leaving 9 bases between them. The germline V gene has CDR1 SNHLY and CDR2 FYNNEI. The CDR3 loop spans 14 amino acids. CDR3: CASSEAGAGYGYTF. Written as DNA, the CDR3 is TGTGCCAGCAGTGAAGCAGGGGCTGGCTATGGCTACACCTTC.